This T cell receptor beta chain was documented in a study of blood T cell repertoires in COVID-19. Study overall: T cells, B-cell-depleted T cells, or PBMCs provided the cDNA or gDNA that served as material.

The authors' processing: How many nucleated cells were present was estimated from reference gene primer amplification. Libraries were prepared by immunoSEQ multiplex PCR; TCRdb keeps only in-frame clonotypes and omits some of them. For V, J and clone size, that table is used; D and trimming come from the DNA. The table includes roughly 100,000 clones, roughly 86% detected once. The CDR3 contains 11 residues. Germline V gene sequence: CDR1 SGHDN, CDR2 FVKESK. Trimming shortened V by 2 bases and J by 4 bases, and 3 bases separated the two germline ends. Sequencing was done on a sample of peripheral blood. The TCR sequence derives from a human donor in a cohort sampled during active COVID-19. The V call is TRBV14, the J call TRBJ2-7, with D unresolved. The CDR3: CASSQLYEQYF. The DNA for the CDR3 is TGTGCCAGCAGCCAACTTTACGAGCAGTACTTC. Complete variable domain (other parts from reference TRBV14 and TRBJ2-7): EAGVTQFPSHSVIEKGQTVTLRCDPISGHDNLYWYRRVMGKEIKFLLHFVKESKQDESGMPNNRFLAERTGGTYSTLKVQPAELEDSGVYFCASSQLYEQYFGPGTRLTVT.